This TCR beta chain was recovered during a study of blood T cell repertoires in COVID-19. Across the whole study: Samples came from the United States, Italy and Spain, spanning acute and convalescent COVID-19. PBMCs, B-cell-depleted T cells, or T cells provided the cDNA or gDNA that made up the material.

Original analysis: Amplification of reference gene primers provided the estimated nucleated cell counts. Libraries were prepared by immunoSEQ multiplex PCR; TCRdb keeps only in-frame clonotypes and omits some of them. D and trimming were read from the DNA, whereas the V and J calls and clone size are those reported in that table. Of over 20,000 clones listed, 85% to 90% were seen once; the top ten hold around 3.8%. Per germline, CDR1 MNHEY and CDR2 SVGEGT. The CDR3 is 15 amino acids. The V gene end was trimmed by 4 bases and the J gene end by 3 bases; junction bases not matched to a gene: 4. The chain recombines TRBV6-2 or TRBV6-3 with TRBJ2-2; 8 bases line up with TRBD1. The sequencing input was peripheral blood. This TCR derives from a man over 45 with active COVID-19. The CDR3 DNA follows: TGTGCCAGCAGTTCGGAGACAGGGGACACCGGGGAGCTGTTTTTT. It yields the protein CASSSETGDTGELFF.